This TCR beta chain was identified in a study of CXCR3-negative and CXCR3-positive naive CD8 T cells. Study results and caveats: CXCR3-positive naive cells had TRB CDR3s that were more hydrophobic than CXCR3-negative naive cells had. Researchers report CXCR3 expression partially decreased after cryopreservation, with fresh PBMCs used in most assays. Memory cells showed distinct TRBV-TRBJ patterns, while the two naive subsets matched.

The libraries of TRB cDNA were constructed through 5' RACE using UMI labels. TCRdb re-called the 5' RACE reads, yielding one record per CDR3 amino acid sequence without DNA. The sample table includes some 100,000 distinct CDR3 sequences. In germline, CDR1 is SGHAT, CDR2 FQNNGV. This CDR3 spans 15 amino acids. Triplicate sorts of 300,000 cells per CD8+ subset. Phenotypically, naive CD8+ T cells corresponded to CD45RO-CCR7+CD27+CD95-. For this clonotype: The antigen is undetermined.

The sequenced sample was naive CXCR3+ CD8+ T cells from blood. Subset given: CD45RO-CCR7+CD27+CD95- naive CD8+ T cells expressing CXCR3 (TNR3+). V gene TRBV11-2 combines with J gene TRBJ2-1; there is no DNA to check the TCRdb D call of TRBD2. The sequence derives from a human donor in good health. Some clones in this sample may be carry-over from other donors' samples. The CDR3: CASSLDASGGLEQFF.